This is a list of T cell receptor beta chains from one sample in a study of T-cell memory formation after mild COVID-19. TCRdb called the 5' RACE reads again in MiXCR, with one record for every CDR3 protein. The sample yields 380,000 or so distinct CDR3 sequences, roughly 13% seen once. The sample taken for sequencing was PBMCs or a T cell subset sorted from them (not recorded which). The source of these receptors is a man aged 18 to 29 who had mild COVID-19 (a few samples of this study predate the infection). Cell type and time point are not known. CDR3s leave out the opening cysteine and the closing phenylalanine or tryptophan.

ASSFQASGANVLT	TRBV27	TRBJ2-6
ASSYSASYGYT	TRBV6-5	TRBJ1-2
ASSTPGGPGGELF	TRBV9	TRBJ2-2
ASSILAGVSGELF	TRBV9	TRBJ2-2
AISAQRATDTQY	TRBV10-3	TRBJ2-3
SAWTASNQPQH	TRBV20-1	TRBJ1-5
ASSIQGSYSNQPQH	TRBV19	TRBJ1-5
ASSQIAGSYEQY	TRBV7-9	TRBJ2-7
ASRTGTGAYEQY	TRBV5-1	TRBJ2-7
ASSYSQSGQGARGYT	TRBV6-5	TRBJ1-2
ASSLERITDTQY	TRBV7-9	TRBJ2-3
ASSPGSAANEKLF	TRBV5-1	TRBJ1-4
ASSLPDRAADTQY	TRBV5-1	TRBJ2-3
AISEWAGGEATPYNEQF	TRBV10-3	TRBJ2-1
ATSRDRVSSTDTQY	TRBV15	TRBJ2-3
ASRPRTIDEQY	TRBV6-5	TRBJ2-7
ASSEGASGGNSYEQY	TRBV9	TRBJ2-7
SAKDGRKASQETQY	TRBV20-1	TRBJ2-5
ASSPANLAGVLGELF	TRBV4-2	TRBJ2-2
ASSISPHVQY	TRBV19	TRBJ2-4
ASSLNNSPDTQY	TRBV5-1	TRBJ2-3
ATSRDRAKTGELF	TRBV15	TRBJ2-2
ASSDGTGYTGELF	TRBV7-2	TRBJ2-2
SVDRRQPWADTQY	TRBV29-1	TRBJ2-3
ASSEGQGYSPLH	TRBV7-3	TRBJ1-6
ASSEGQGSYNEQF	TRBV5-1	TRBJ2-1
ASSLVGAGLVGETQY	TRBV7-6	TRBJ2-5